These 30 T cell receptor beta chains were all obtained from the same sample, sequenced in a study of blood T cells in healthy people across ages. Then a second PCR, running roughly 7 to 11 cycles, was carried out with a sample-barcoded 5' primer and a J-beta primer mix. TCRdb used MiXCR to reprocess the 5' RACE reads, holding one entry per CDR3 protein. The sample includes roughly 800,000 distinct CDR3 sequences, 25% of them seen just once. In addition, the sample was reused for a study of T cells of mothers and their children.

Sequenced: blood. These receptors all stem from a boy younger than 18 in good health.

In this sample, this clonotype turned up a few times. J is TRBJ2-2 and V is TRBV7-2, with 10 positions matching TRBD1. V was pared by 3 bases and J by 5 bases, with 6 bases of the junction left unmatched. Germline V gives CDR1 SGHTA, CDR2 FQGNSA. This CDR3 has 16 amino acids. Here the CDR3 reads CASSFRTGGLTGELFF. CDR3 sequence (DNA): TGTGCCAGCAGCTTCCGGACAGGGGGGTTGACCGGGGAGCTGTTTTTT.

CDR3 DNA sequence: TGCGCCAGCAGCCAACAATCGGACAGGGTACAAGAGACCCAGTACTTC. Residues: CASSQQSDRVQETQYF. The rearrangement uses TRBV4-1 and TRBJ2-5, with 8 bases identical to TRBD1. Trimming at V came to 2 bases and at J to 2 bases, leaving 7 bases not matched to a gene. Germline-derived CDR1 and CDR2 are MGHRA and YSYEKL. There are 16 residues in the CDR3.

This clonotype appeared a few times. Mismatch with germline at one junction end may stem from a read error. This chain uses TRBV5-4 with TRBJ2-3, with D hard to call. Germline assignment: CDR1 SGHNT and CDR2 YYREEE (reference sequence). The CDR3 loop spans 11 amino acids. DNA of the CDR3: TGTGCCAGCAGCTACACAGATACGCGGTATTTT. This gives the protein CASSYTDTRYF.

This clonotype was seen more than once but under ten times. No conserved phenylalanine or tryptophan ends this CDR3, so it is likely a read error. The chain has TRBV12-3 or TRBV12-4 and TRBJ2-7, with a possible D match to TRBD1 (6 bases). This CDR3 is 12 amino acids long. Trimming stripped 4 bases from V and 3 bases from J, with 7 bases between. In DNA, the CDR3 is TGTGCCAGCAGTTCAGGGGTCTACGAGCAGTACATC. This encodes CASSSGVYEQYI.

This clonotype was recorded a few times. The chain employs TRBV10-3 and TRBJ1-2; D not certain. V shed 3 bases and J shed 7 bases, with 15 bases lying between them. The germline CDR1 and CDR2 sequences are ENHRY and SYGVKD. The CDR3 contains 14 residues. CDR3 DNA: TGTGCCATCAGTGACCATTCCTGGACCGGTGGCTACACCTTC. As protein: CAISDHSWTGGYTF.

The rearrangement links TRBV29-1 to TRBJ2-3; D unresolved. The ends were cut back, 1 base at V and 2 bases at J, with 4 bases in the middle. The length of the CDR3 is 12 residues. Germline V gene sequence: CDR1 SQVTM, CDR2 ANQGSEA. The CDR3 is CSVEATTDTQYF. Written as DNA, the CDR3 is TGCAGCGTTGAAGCCACCACAGATACGCAGTATTTT.

This clonotype has just a few counts. This chain joins TRBV29-1 and TRBJ2-5; D not certain. Trimming pared 2 bases from V and 5 bases from J, leaving 18 bases between. Per the germline V gene, CDR1 is SQVTM and CDR2 is ANQGSEA. The CDR3 loop spans 15 amino acids. The CDR3 nucleotides are TGCAGCGTTGAAAATCGGCAGGCCGACGGGGAGACCCAGTACTTC. Translation: CSVENRQADGETQYF.

At least ten counts were recorded for this clonotype. The chain is built from TRBV7-9 and TRBJ1-2; D is possibly TRBD1 (5 bases). The CDR3 loop spans 12 amino acids. Trimming removed 6 bases at V and 8 bases at J, with 13 bases between. The V gene's germline CDR1 is SEHNR and CDR2 FQNEAQ (reference sequence). Here the CDR3 DNA reads TGTGCCAGCAGTTTGAGGGGCGACGGCTACACCTTC. It is translated as CASSLRGDGYTF. Drawing the rest from reference TRBV7-9 and TRBJ1-2, the complete variable domain is DTGVSQNPRHKITKRGQNVTFRCDPISEHNRLYWYRQTLGQGPEFLTYFQNEAQLEKSRLLSDRFSAERPKGSFSTLEIQRTEQGDSAMYLCASSLRGDGYTFGSGTRLTVV.

The CDR3 sequence is CASSQGFSGTSFTGQYF. The CDR3, as DNA: TGCGCCAGCAGCCAAGGATTTTCTGGGACTAGTTTCACCGGGCAGTACTTC. The chain couples TRBV4-3 to TRBJ2-7; 8 nucleotides line up with TRBD2. The CDR3 runs to 17 residues. Unmatched junction bases numbered 17, after V lost 1 base and J lost 9 bases. Per germline, CDR1 LGHNA and CDR2 YSLEER.

The chain combines TRBV27 with TRBJ1-4; a weak D match, TRBD1 (5 bases). The CDR3 has 14 residues. V gave up 5 bases and J gave up 12 bases, with 19 bases separating them. CDR1 and CDR2 from the germline V gene are MNHEY and SMNVEV (reference sequence). The CDR3 here is CASSPWDGAGELFF. The CDR3 DNA reads TGTGCCAGCAGTCCTTGGGACGGCGCGGGGGAACTGTTTTTT. Filled out from reference TRBV27 and TRBJ1-4, the complete variable domain reads EAQVTQNPRYLITVTGKKLTVTCSQNMNHEYMSWYRQDPGLGLRQIYYSMNVEVTDKGDVPEGYKVSRKEKRNFPLILESPSPNQTSLYFCASSPWDGAGELFFGSGTQLSVL.

This clonotype has a handful of counts. This rearrangement joins TRBV29-1 to TRBJ1-1; D perhaps matches TRBD1 (6 bases). V lost 7 bases, J lost 4 bases, and 19 bases lay in between. Germline V gene lookup returns CDR1 SQVTM and CDR2 ANQGSEA. The CDR3 sequence is 14 residues long. CDR3 nucleotide sequence: TGCAGCGCCCAGGGCCGGGGGGCGTCCACTGAAGCTTTCTTT. It codes for CSAQGRGASTEAFF.

This clonotype appeared once. V is TRBV6-2 or TRBV6-3 and J is TRBJ1-4; 9 bases agree with TRBD1. CDR1 and CDR2 from the germline V gene are MNHEY and SVGEGT. The CDR3 has 15 amino acids. The V gene end was trimmed by 6 bases and the J gene end by 7 bases; junction bases not matched to a gene: 9. This chain's CDR3 is CASSKTGGVREKLFF. The CDR3 nucleotides read TGTGCCAGCAGCAAAACAGGGGGCGTCCGTGAAAAACTGTTTTTT.

The chain couples TRBV29-1 to TRBJ2-5; 14 bases are a match to TRBD2. The trim removed 2 bases at V and 2 bases at J, leaving 13 bases unmatched. The CDR3 loop spans 19 amino acids. Germline V lookup: CDR1 SQVTM, CDR2 ANQGSEA. CDR3 DNA: TGCAGCGTTGAATCTGGGACTAGCGGGAGCTTTCCTCAACAAGAGACCCAGTACTTC. It codes for CSVESGTSGSFPQQETQYF.

V is TRBV28 and J is TRBJ2-1, with D possibly TRBD2 on 7 matching bases. Germline CDR1 MDHEN, CDR2 SYDVKM. The CDR3 sequence is 14 residues long. Trimming took 6 bases from V and 6 from J, leaving 15 bases between them. The DNA of the CDR3 is TGTGCCAGCAGGAAGGGGGGGAAAGGCAATGAGCAGTTCTTC. Amino acid sequence: CASRKGGKGNEQFF.

The V call is TRBV4-2, the J call TRBJ2-3; 7 nucleotides agree with TRBD2. Germline values: CDR1 LGHNA, CDR2 YNFKEQ. The CDR3 runs 16 residues. V trimming: 0 bases; J trimming: 5 bases; junction bases outside the gene matches: 8. CDR3 residues: CASSQDGGSSIDTQYF. As DNA, the CDR3 is TGTGCCAGCAGCCAAGATGGCGGGAGTAGTATAGATACGCAGTATTTT.

This clonotype has a single count. The chain combines TRBV25-1 with TRBJ2-2; 8 nucleotides match TRBD1. This CDR3 has 15 amino acids. CDR1 and CDR2 (germline): MGHDK, SYGVNS. J was trimmed by 3 bases and V by 6 bases; bases with no gene match: 6. The CDR3 loop reads CASSLLDRDTGELFF. CDR3 DNA: TGTGCCAGCAGCCTATTGGACAGGGACACCGGGGAGCTGTTTTTT.

This clonotype has a handful of counts. Written as DNA, the CDR3 is TGTGCCAGCAGCGTAGAAGAGGTGTTGAACACTGAAGCTTTCTTT. This translates into CASSVEEVLNTEAFF. The chain couples TRBV9 to TRBJ1-1; D not certain. This CDR3 is built from 15 residues. V lost 0 bases and J lost 0, with 9 bases in between. Germline V gene data show CDR1 as SGDLS and CDR2 as YYNGEE.

The chain uses TRBV15 and TRBJ2-3, with 7 bases matching TRBD1. The CDR3 runs 15 residues. V dropped 2 bases and J dropped 3; count of bases not matched to a gene: 5. Germline V lookup: CDR1 LNHNV, CDR2 YYDKDF (reference sequence). CDR3 bases: TGTGCCACCAGCAGAACAGGGGACGGGACAGATACGCAGTATTTT. It encodes CATSRTGDGTDTQYF.

This chain uses TRBV7-9 with TRBJ2-5, with D perhaps being TRBD1 or TRBD2 (5 bases each). Germline CDR1 SEHNR, CDR2 FQNEAQ (reference sequence). Trimming pared 2 bases from V and 9 bases from J, leaving 13 bases between. CDR3 length: 13 residues. CDR3 residues: CASSLLGTEAQYF. The CDR3 DNA reads TGTGCCAGCAGCTTATTGGGGACGGAGGCCCAGTACTTC.

Only a few counts were recorded for this clonotype. This chain joins TRBV7-2 and TRBJ2-1; 8 bases are shared with TRBD1. Germline lookup yields CDR1 SGHTA and CDR2 FQGNSA. The V segment lost 4 bases and the J segment 10 bases; nucleotides outside the gene matches: 12. This CDR3 has 15 residues. CDR3 loop: CASSSEGQGLVEQFF. CDR3 DNA sequence: TGTGCCAGCAGCTCCGAAGGACAGGGCCTCGTAGAGCAGTTCTTC. The full variable domain, its missing parts supplied by reference TRBV7-2 and TRBJ2-1, is GAGVSQSPSNKVTEKGKDVELRCDPISGHTALYWYRQSLGQGLEFLIYFQGNSAPDKSGLPSDRFSAERTGGSVSTLTIQRTQQEDSAVYLCASSSEGQGLVEQFFGPGTRLTVL.

The rearrangement uses TRBV7-9 and TRBJ2-2, with 9 bases lining up with TRBD2. From germline, CDR1 is SEHNR and CDR2 FQNEAQ (reference sequence). The CDR3 spans 19 residues. V gave up 3 bases and J gave up 6 bases; unmatched junction bases: 17. CDR3 protein: CASSFDGSGKREAPGELFF. In nucleotides, the CDR3 is TGTGCCAGCAGCTTCGATGGCAGCGGAAAGCGGGAGGCTCCCGGGGAGCTGTTTTTT.

The V call is TRBV20-1, the J call TRBJ2-7, with TRBD1 matching 7 bases. The germline V gene encodes CDR1 DFQATT and CDR2 SNEGSKA (reference sequence). With V trimmed by 0 bases and J by 0 bases, 8 bases remained unmatched. The CDR3 is made up of 16 amino acids. This CDR3 reads CSARDPPGQLSYEQYF. CDR3 in DNA: TGCAGTGCTAGAGATCCTCCGGGACAGCTCTCCTACGAGCAGTACTTC.

This clonotype was detected only a few times. CDR3: CASSSGDGGQPQHF. DNA of the CDR3: TGTGCCAGCAGCTCAGGTGATGGGGGTCAGCCCCAGCATTTT. V usage is TRBV5-5 and J usage is TRBJ1-5; maybe TRBD1 (5 bases). V lost 3 bases and J lost 6, with 13 bases in between. Germline V gives CDR1 SGHKS, CDR2 YYEKEE (reference sequence). This CDR3 region has 14 residues.

The chain couples TRBV7-9 to TRBJ2-5, with 10 positions matching TRBD1. V shed 5 bases and J 4 bases; nucleotides not matched to a gene: 10. CDR3 length equals 16 residues. Germline lookup yields CDR1 SEHNR and CDR2 FQNEAQ (reference sequence). This CDR3 reads CASSQPPDRGLETQYF. DNA for the CDR3: TGTGCCAGCAGCCAGCCCCCCGACAGGGGGCTAGAGACCCAGTACTTC.

This clonotype turned up a few times. The DNA for the CDR3 is TGTGCCAGCAGCGTACGGGGAGATACGCAGTATTTT. As protein: CASSVRGDTQYF. The chain uses TRBV9 and TRBJ2-3; D is possibly TRBD2 (5 bases). CDR1 is SGDLS, CDR2 YYNGEE, per germline. The CDR3 is made up of 12 amino acids. The V end was cut by 1 base, the J end by 5 bases, with 5 bases between.

This chain connects TRBV7-2 to TRBJ2-2, with 9 positions matching TRBD1. CDR1 and CDR2 (germline): SGHTA, FQGNSA. Unmatched junction bases numbered 7, after V lost 2 bases and J lost 3 bases. The CDR3 consists of 17 residues. In DNA form, the CDR3 reads TGTGCCAGCAGCTTAACGGACAGGGGAGGTTACACCGGGGAGCTGTTTTTT. This gives the protein CASSLTDRGGYTGELFF.

The chain couples TRBV6-2 or TRBV6-3 to TRBJ2-7; D is possibly TRBD2 (5 bases). Per germline, CDR1 MNHEY and CDR2 SVGEGT. V gave up 4 bases and J gave up 1 base, with 14 bases separating them. The CDR3 runs 15 residues. Here the CDR3 reads CASSSRGAESYEQYF. The DNA for the CDR3 is TGTGCCAGCAGTTCCCGGGGAGCGGAGTCCTACGAGCAGTACTTC.

This CDR3 reads CASSFVTSSYEQYF. For the CDR3, the DNA is TGTGCCAGCAGTTTCGTGACCAGCTCCTACGAGCAGTACTTC. The J gene is TRBJ2-7, the V gene TRBV12-3 or TRBV12-4, with no clear D. The CDR3 runs to 14 residues. Between the trimmed V and J ends, which lost 3 bases and 0 bases, there was a span of 9 bases.

This clonotype showed up just a few times. The V and J genes are TRBV6-2 or TRBV6-3 and TRBJ1-4; D uncertain. V gave up 4 bases and J gave up 8 bases, with 14 bases separating them. Germline CDR1 MNHEY, CDR2 SVGEGT. The CDR3 is 14 amino acids. In DNA form, the CDR3 reads TGTGCCAGCAGTTGGCGGAGGTCGGAGGAAAAACTGTTTTTT. This codes for CASSWRRSEEKLFF.

A few counts support this clonotype. The chain uses TRBV12-3 or TRBV12-4 and TRBJ1-5, with TRBD1 identical over 8 bases. V lost 6 bases, J lost 2 bases, and 6 bases stayed unmatched. This CDR3 region has 15 residues. DNA of the CDR3: TGTGCCAGCAGACCGACAGGGGTTGGCAATCAGCCCCAGCATTTT. It yields the protein CASRPTGVGNQPQHF.